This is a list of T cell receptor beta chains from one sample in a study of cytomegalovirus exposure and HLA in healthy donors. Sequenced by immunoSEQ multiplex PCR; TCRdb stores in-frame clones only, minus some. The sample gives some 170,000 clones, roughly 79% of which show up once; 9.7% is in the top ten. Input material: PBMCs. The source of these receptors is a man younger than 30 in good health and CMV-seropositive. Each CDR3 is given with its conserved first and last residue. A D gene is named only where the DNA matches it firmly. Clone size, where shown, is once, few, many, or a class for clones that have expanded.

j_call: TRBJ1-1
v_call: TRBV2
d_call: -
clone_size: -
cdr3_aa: CASIARGTEAFF
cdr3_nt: TGTGCCAGCATTGCTCGGGGCACTGAAGCTTTCTTT

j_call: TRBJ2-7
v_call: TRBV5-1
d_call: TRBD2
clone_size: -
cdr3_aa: CASSLGTSGGTYEQYF
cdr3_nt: TGCGCCAGCAGCTTGGGGACTAGTGGGGGGACCTACGAGCAGTACTTC

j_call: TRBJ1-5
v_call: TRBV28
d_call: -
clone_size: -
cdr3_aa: CASKTGQFNQPQHF
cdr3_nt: TGTGCCAGCAAGACAGGACAGTTCAATCAGCCCCAGCATTTT

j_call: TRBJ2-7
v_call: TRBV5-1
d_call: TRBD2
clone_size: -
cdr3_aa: CASSVGLGTYEQYF
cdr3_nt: TGCGCCAGCAGCGTGGGACTAGGAACCTACGAGCAGTACTTC

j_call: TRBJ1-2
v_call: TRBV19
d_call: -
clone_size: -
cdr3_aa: CASSSVRGHGYTF
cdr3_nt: TGTGCCAGTAGTAGCGTTAGGGGCCATGGCTACACCTTC

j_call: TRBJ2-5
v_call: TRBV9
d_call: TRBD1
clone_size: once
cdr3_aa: CASSVAGTGVETQYF
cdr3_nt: TGTGCCAGCAGCGTAGCGGGCACAGGGGTTGAGACCCAGTACTTC

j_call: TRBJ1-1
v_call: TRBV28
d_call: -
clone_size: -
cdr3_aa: CASSLTANTEAFF
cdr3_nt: TGTGCCAGCAGTTTAACAGCGAACACTGAAGCTTTCTTT

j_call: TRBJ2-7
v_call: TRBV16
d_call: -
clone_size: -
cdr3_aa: CASSPQGLEQYF
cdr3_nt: TGTGCCAGCAGCCCCCAGGGGCTCGAGCAGTACTTC

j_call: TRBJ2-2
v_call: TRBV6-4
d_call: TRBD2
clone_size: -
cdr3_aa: CASSVAGDTGELFF
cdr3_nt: TGTGCCAGCAGTGTAGCGGGAGACACCGGGGAGCTGTTTTTT

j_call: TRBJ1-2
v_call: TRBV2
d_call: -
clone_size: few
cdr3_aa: CASQDLGANYGYTF
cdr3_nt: TGTGCCAGTCAAGATCTCGGAGCTAACTATGGCTACACCTTC

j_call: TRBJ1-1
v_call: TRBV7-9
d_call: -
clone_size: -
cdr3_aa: CASSLGGGNTEAFF
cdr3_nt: TGTGCCAGCAGCTTAGGGGGCGGGAACACTGAAGCTTTCTTT

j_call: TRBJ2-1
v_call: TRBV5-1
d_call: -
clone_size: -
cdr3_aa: CASTEPPIRGSDNEQFF
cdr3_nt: TGCGCCAGCACCGAGCCCCCAATCAGGGGCTCGGACAATGAGCAGTTCTTC

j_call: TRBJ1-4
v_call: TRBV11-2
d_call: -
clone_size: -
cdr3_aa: CASSSDTANEKLFF
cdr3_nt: TGTGCCAGCAGTTCTGACACAGCTAATGAAAAACTGTTTTTT

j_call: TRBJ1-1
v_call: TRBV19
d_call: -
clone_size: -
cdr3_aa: CASSIAQMNTEAFF
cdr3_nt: TGTGCCAGTAGTATTGCACAGATGAACACTGAAGCTTTCTTT

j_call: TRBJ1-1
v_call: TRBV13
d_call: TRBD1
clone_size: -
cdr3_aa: CASSSQGKEAFF
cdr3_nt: TGTGCCAGCAGCTCACAGGGGAAGGAAGCTTTCTTT

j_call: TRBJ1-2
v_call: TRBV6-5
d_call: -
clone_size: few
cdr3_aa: CASSYEAADFYGYTF
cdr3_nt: TGTGCCAGCAGTTACGAGGCGGCAGACTTTTATGGCTACACCTTC

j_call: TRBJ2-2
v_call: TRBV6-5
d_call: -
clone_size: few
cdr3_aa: CASSYGGAGELFF
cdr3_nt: TGTGCCAGCAGTTACGGGGGCGCCGGGGAGCTGTTTTTT

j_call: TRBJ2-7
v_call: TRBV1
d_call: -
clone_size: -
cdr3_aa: CTSISASGGGYEQYF
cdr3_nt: TGCACCAGCATTTCCGCTAGTGGGGGGGGCTACGAGCAGTACTTC

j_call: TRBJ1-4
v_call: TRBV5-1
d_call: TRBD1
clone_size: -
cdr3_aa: CASRGQPNEKLFF
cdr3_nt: TGCGCCAGCAGGGGACAGCCTAATGAAAAACTGTTTTTT

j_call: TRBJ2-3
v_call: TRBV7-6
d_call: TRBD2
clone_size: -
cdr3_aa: CASSPGTDSGGGTDTQYF
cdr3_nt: TGTGCCAGCAGCCCAGGGACTGATAGTGGGGGGGGCACAGATACGCAGTATTTT

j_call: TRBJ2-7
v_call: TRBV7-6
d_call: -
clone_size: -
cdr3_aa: CATPREGVEQYF
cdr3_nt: TGTGCCACCCCAAGGGAGGGGGTCGAGCAGTACTTC

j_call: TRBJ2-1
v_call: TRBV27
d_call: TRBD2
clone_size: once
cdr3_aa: CASALHRYDYRDGREGNEQFF
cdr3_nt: TGTGCCAGCGCCCTCCACCGTTACGACTATCGGGATGGGCGGGAGGGTAATGAGCAGTTCTTC

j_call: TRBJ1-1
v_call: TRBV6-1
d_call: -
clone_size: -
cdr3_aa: CASSQQTGTNTEAFF
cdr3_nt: TGTGCCAGCAGTCAACAAACAGGTACAAACACTGAAGCTTTCTTT

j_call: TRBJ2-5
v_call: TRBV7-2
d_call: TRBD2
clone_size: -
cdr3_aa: CASSLGAGVRETQYF
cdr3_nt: TGTGCCAGCAGCTTAGGCGCGGGAGTCCGGGAGACCCAGTACTTC

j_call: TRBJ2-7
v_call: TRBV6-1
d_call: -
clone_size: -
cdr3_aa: CASSGGGVVKTYEQYF
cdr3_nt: TGTGCCAGCAGTGGAGGGGGGGTTGTTAAGACCTACGAGCAGTACTTC

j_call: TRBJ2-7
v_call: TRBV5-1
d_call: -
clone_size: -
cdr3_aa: CASSLLQGILYEQYF
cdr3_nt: TGCGCCAGCAGCTTGTTACAGGGAATTCTCTACGAGCAGTACTTC

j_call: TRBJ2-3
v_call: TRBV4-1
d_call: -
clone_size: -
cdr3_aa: CASSQGASDTQYF
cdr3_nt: TGCGCCAGCAGCCAAGGGGCCTCAGATACGCAGTATTTT

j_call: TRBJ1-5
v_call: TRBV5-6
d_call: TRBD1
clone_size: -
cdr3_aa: CASSFRGTVQPQHF
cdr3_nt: TGTGCCAGCAGCTTTAGGGGGACAGTTCAGCCCCAGCATTTT

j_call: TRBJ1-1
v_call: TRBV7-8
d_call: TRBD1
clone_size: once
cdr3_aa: CASSLGDRLNTEAFF
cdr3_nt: TGTGCCAGCAGCTTAGGGGACAGGCTGAACACTGAAGCTTTCTTT

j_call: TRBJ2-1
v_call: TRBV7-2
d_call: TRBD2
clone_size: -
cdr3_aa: CASSQTSGANNEQFF
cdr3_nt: TGTGCCAGCAGCCAAACTAGCGGAGCAAACAATGAGCAGTTCTTC

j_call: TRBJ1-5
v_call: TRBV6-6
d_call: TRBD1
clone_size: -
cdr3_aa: CASSPDRGLQPQHF
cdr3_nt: TGTGCCAGCAGTCCGGACAGGGGTTTACAGCCCCAGCATTTT

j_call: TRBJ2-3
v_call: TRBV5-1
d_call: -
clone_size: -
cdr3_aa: CASSLGAGRTDTQYF
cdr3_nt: TGCGCCAGCAGCTTGGGAGCGGGTCGCACAGATACGCAGTATTTT

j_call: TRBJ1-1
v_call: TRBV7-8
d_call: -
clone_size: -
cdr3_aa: CASSPTGHLEAFF
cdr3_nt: TGTGCCAGCAGCCCAACGGGACACCTTGAAGCTTTCTTT

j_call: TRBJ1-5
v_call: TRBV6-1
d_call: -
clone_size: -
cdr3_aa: CASRAQGYSNQPQHF
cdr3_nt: TGTGCCAGCAGGGCACAGGGTTATAGCAATCAGCCCCAGCATTTT